This entry concerns a single T cell receptor (beta chain). Its antigen remains unknown. The assay covered 100,000 or so TCR templates per sample. Clones were sequenced by immunoSEQ multiplex PCR, and TCRdb holds only the in-frame ones, with some missing. The table includes tens of thousands of clones, just over 95% detected once. This CDR3 is built from 19 residues. The junction had 12 bases not matched to a gene; V was cut back by 2 bases and J by 2 bases. CDR1 and CDR2 from the germline V gene are SGHRS and YFSETQ. The data derive from a study of siplizumab effects on memory and regulatory T cells. Study-wide results and limits: Unstimulated subsets accounted for the mapping of only a minor share of the clones that were alloreactive. The authors could not assign a naive or memory phenotype to roughly 80-96% of proliferating CD4+ or CD8+ clones. Both greater diversity than memory cells and a major contribution to the alloresponse seemed to characterize naive T cells.

The source of this sequence is a human donor in good health. The V and J genes are TRBV5-1 and TRBJ2-3, with 12 nucleotides matching TRBD2. Input material: naive CD8+ T cells sorted from blood. The CDR3 DNA reads TGCGCCAGCAGCTTAGTTTTGCTAGCGGGGGGGAGAGCCACAGATACGCAGTATTTT. Amino acids: CASSLVLLAGGRATDTQYF.